A single sample gave rise to the 5 T cell receptor beta chains below, sequenced in a study of sequential checkpoint blockade in melanoma. Treatment here: randomized to nivolumab then ipilimumab (arm A) or the reverse (arm B). Sequenced by immunoSEQ multiplex PCR; TCRdb stores in-frame clones only, minus some. The sample gives roughly 10,000 clones, about three fifths of which show up once; roughly 15% is in the top ten. The sequences come from CD8+ T cells sorted from blood (inferred from file names), collected from a patient given nivolumab and ipilimumab in sequence. These receptor sequences come from a human donor with melanoma.

This chain joins TRBV18 and TRBJ2-5; 8 nucleotides match TRBD1. Germline loops: CDR1 KGHSH, CDR2 LQKENI. CDR3 length: 18 amino acids. After removal of 4 bases from V and 4 bases from J, the junction contained 17 bases not matched to a gene. Written as DNA, the CDR3 is TGTGCCAGCTCACAAATAAACGAACTACAGGGGGACGGAGAGACCCAGTACTTC. Translation gives CASSQINELQGDGETQYF.

This sequence joins TRBV6-5 and TRBJ1-1, with 10 positions matching TRBD1. Germline CDR1 reads MNHEY; CDR2 reads SVGAGI. The CDR3 is made up of 13 amino acids. After removal of 4 bases from V and 10 bases from J, the junction contained 6 bases not matched to a gene. The CDR3 sequence is CASSWGTGAVAFF. The CDR3 DNA is TGTGCCAGCAGTTGGGGGACAGGGGCTGTAGCTTTCTTT.

The gene calls are TRBV30 and TRBJ2-7, with D possibly TRBD1 on 7 matching bases. The CDR3 contains 14 residues. The germline gives CDR1 GTSNPN, CDR2 SVGIG (reference sequence). Deletions cut 4 bases from V and 4 bases from J, with 17 bases between. This CDR3 reads CAWTAGRGAYEQYF. The DNA of the CDR3 is TGTGCCTGGACTGCGGGCAGGGGGGCATACGAGCAGTACTTC.

A single count supports this clone. The genes are TRBV19 and TRBJ2-5, with D tentatively TRBD1 (5 bases). The CDR3 consists of 13 residues. V lost 5 bases and J lost 4, with 11 bases in between. Germline CDR1 and CDR2: LNHDA and SQIVND (reference sequence). CDR3 DNA sequence: TGTGCCAGTAGTTCCGACAGAGTAGAGACCCAGTACTTC. This encodes CASSSDRVETQYF. The variable domain in full, completed from reference TRBV19 and TRBJ2-5, reads DGGITQSPKYLFRKEGQNVTLSCEQNLNHDAMYWYRQDPGQGLRLIYYSQIVNDFQKGDIAEGYSVSREKKESFPLTVTSAQKNPTAFYLCASSSDRVETQYFGPGTRLLVL.

As to this clone: The junction departs from germline at one end; a sequencing error may be responsible. The rearrangement joins TRBV2 to TRBJ2-7; 8 positions match TRBD1. From germline, CDR1 is SNHLY and CDR2 FYNNEI. This CDR3 has 15 residues. The CDR3 sequence is CASSEDRTGSFEQYF. The CDR3 DNA is TGTGCCAGCAGTGAAGATAGGACAGGGTCCTTCGAGCAGTACTTC.